The next 10 T cell receptor beta chains were all read from a single sample in a study of CD8 T cells in ankylosing spondylitis. Using its own MiXCR run on the 5' RACE reads, TCRdb lists one record per CDR3 protein. The sample has 750,000 to 850,000 distinct CDR3 sequences, about 12% seen once. Study-level findings and limits: A motif in TCR beta, a set of seven to nine highly homologous variants, appeared characteristic of ankylosing spondylitis blood.

These receptors have no identified antigens. Sequencing was performed on blood, either unsorted or a sorted T cell fraction (not recorded which). These receptor sequences come from a male donor with ankylosing spondylitis.

The V and J genes are TRBV12-3 or TRBV12-4 and TRBJ2-1; D is undetermined. This CDR3 has 15 residues. V was clipped by 4 bases and J by 1 base, with 11 bases between them. The CDR3 DNA follows: TGTGCCAGCAGTTGGAACCCTCGATCCTACAATGAGCAGTTCTTC. Amino acid sequence: CASSWNPRSYNEQFF.

This clonotype appeared a few times. V gene TRBV7-9 combines with J gene TRBJ2-1; the D gene could be TRBD1 or TRBD2 (5 bases each). Germline V gene lookup returns CDR1 SEHNR and CDR2 FQNEAQ (reference sequence). V was pared by 8 bases and J by 3 bases, with 17 bases between. This CDR3 comprises 15 residues. The CDR3, as DNA: TGTGCCAGCGGGGGAGCTCGATTACACTACAATGAGCAGTTCTTC. It is translated as CASGGARLHYNEQFF.

The chain links TRBV20-1 to TRBJ2-7, with 14 bases matching TRBD2. The trim removed 2 bases at V and 1 base at J, leaving 4 bases unmatched. CDR1 DFQATT and CDR2 SNEGSKA come from the germline V gene (reference sequence). This CDR3 spans 16 amino acids. CDR3 nucleotide sequence: TGCAGTGCTAGACCGAGGACTAGCGGGAGGTCCTACGAGCAGTACTTC. As protein: CSARPRTSGRSYEQYF.

This clonotype was seen more than once but under ten times. The chain combines TRBV28 with TRBJ2-3; no reliable D call. Per the germline V gene, CDR1 is MDHEN and CDR2 is SYDVKM. This CDR3 region has 15 residues. V was shortened by 4 bases and J by 0 bases, with 11 bases between the two germline ends. The CDR3 region is CASSSTTPSTDTQYF. The CDR3 DNA is TGTGCCAGCAGTTCGACAACCCCCAGCACAGATACGCAGTATTTT.

This rearrangement joins TRBV9 to TRBJ1-5; D remains ambiguous. Germline CDR1 is SGDLS and CDR2 is YYNGEE. The germline V and J ends were trimmed by 5 bases and 4 bases, with 10 bases remaining between them. The CDR3 extends over 13 amino acids. The CDR3 protein is CASSRGGNQPQHF. The DNA of the CDR3 is TGTGCCAGCAGTCGCGGAGGGAATCAGCCCCAGCATTTT.

This clonotype appeared a few times. V gene TRBV4-2 combines with J gene TRBJ1-1; 8 bases agree with TRBD1. The ends lost 0 bases at V and 6 bases at J; junction bases unmatched: 6. The V gene's germline CDR1 is LGHNA and CDR2 YNFKEQ. The CDR3 runs to 15 residues. CDR3: CASSQEVGQGPEAFF. The CDR3 DNA reads as TGTGCCAGCAGCCAAGAGGTAGGACAGGGTCCTGAAGCTTTCTTT.

J is TRBJ2-6 and V is TRBV5-1; D unresolved. Per germline, CDR1 SGHRS and CDR2 YFSETQ. CDR3 size: 17 residues. V was clipped by 1 base and J by 0 bases, with 11 bases between them. The CDR3 DNA reads TGCGCCAGCAGCTTGTCCCAGGCCCGCTCTGGGGCCAACGTCCTGACTTTC. It specifies CASSLSQARSGANVLTF. Full variable domain (rest looked up from reference TRBV5-1 and TRBJ2-6): KAGVTQTPRYLIKTRGQQVTLSCSPISGHRSVSWYQQTPGQGLQFLFEYFSETQRNKGNFPGRFSGRQFSNSRSEMNVSTLELGDSALYLCASSLSQARSGANVLTFGAGSRLTVL.

The V call is TRBV27, the J call TRBJ1-5; 10 bases are a match to TRBD1. The CDR3 extends over 13 amino acids. The germline CDR1 and CDR2 sequences are MNHEY and SMNVEV (reference sequence). The V and J ends lost 3 bases and 12 bases, in that order; junction bases with no gene match: 5. CDR3 loop: CASSFPGTGVQHF. The DNA for the CDR3 is TGTGCCAGCAGTTTCCCCGGGACAGGGGTCCAGCATTTT.

This clonotype has just a few counts. V and J are TRBV7-2 and TRBJ2-2; D not resolved. V shed 1 base and J shed 5 bases, with 11 bases lying between them. The CDR3 has 15 amino acids. CDR1 SGHTA and CDR2 FQGNSA come from the germline V gene. CDR3 in amino acids: CASSLDISVTGELFF. CDR3 sequence (DNA): TGTGCCAGCAGCTTAGACATCTCGGTTACCGGGGAGCTGTTTTTT.

This clonotype was detected a few times. This chain links TRBV18 with TRBJ2-3; TRBD2 matches at 10 bases. Losses at the gene ends were 6 bases for V and 3 bases for J; bases not matched to a gene: 12. Germline V CDR1 and CDR2: KGHSH, LQKENI. The CDR3 covers 17 residues. The CDR3 region is CASSSLTSGVPTDTQYF. The CDR3 nucleotides are TGTGCCAGCTCGTCCTTAACTAGCGGGGTCCCGACAGATACGCAGTATTTT.